These 9 T cell receptor beta chains originate from one sample sequenced in a study of CD8 T cells in Susac syndrome. Reverse transcription of 0.5 to 1 ug RNA was performed with random hexamers. TCRdb recomputed calls from the immunoSEQ multiplex PCR reads with MiXCR, one row per CDR3 protein. The sample includes hundreds of thousands of distinct CDR3 sequences, 93% of them seen just once. Sequenced material: CD4+ T cells from PBMCs. The receptors here all came from a human donor with multiple sclerosis.

The chain joins TRBV9 to TRBJ2-5; maybe TRBD2 (5 bases). The CDR3 runs 16 residues. Germline assignment: CDR1 SGDLS and CDR2 YYNGEE. Trimming removed 0 bases from V and 0 bases from J, with 12 bases in between. The CDR3 DNA sequence: TGTGCCAGCAGCGTAGGGCTAGCTTCGTACCAAGAGACCCAGTACTTC. Translation gives CASSVGLASYQETQYF.

The chain uses TRBV7-3 and TRBJ2-7; TRBD1 might be the D (5 bases). The CDR3 totals 16 residues. V lost 2 bases, J lost 4 bases, and 18 bases lay in between. Germline CDR1 is SGHTA and CDR2 is FQGTGA. CDR3 in DNA: TGTGCCAGCAGCTTACGGTCCCCCGGCAGGGTGTACGAGCAGTACGTC. Translated, it gives CASSLRSPGRVYEQYV.

The V and J genes are TRBV11-2 and TRBJ1-1; D remains unclear. Germline V CDR1 and CDR2: SGHAT, FQNNGV. The CDR3 is made up of 16 amino acids. V was trimmed by 1 base and J by 0 bases, leaving 12 bases between them. For the CDR3, the DNA is TGTGCCAGCAGCTTAGCTACGGACCCAGTGAACACTGAAGCTTTCTTT. This encodes CASSLATDPVNTEAFF.

Worth noting for this clonotype: At one end, the junction sequence differs from germline, possibly due to a read error. The rearrangement uses TRBV20-1 and TRBJ1-1, with D possibly being TRBD1 (5 bases). The CDR3 spans 14 residues. The V gene's germline CDR1 is DFQATT and CDR2 SNEGSKA (reference sequence). This chain's CDR3 is CSARDPGMDTEVFF. The CDR3 DNA reads TGCAGTGCTAGAGATCCAGGGATGGACACTGAAGTTTTCTTT.

The rearrangement links TRBV15 to TRBJ1-5; D unresolved. V lost 0 bases, J lost 0 bases, and 12 bases lay in between. Per germline, CDR1 LNHNV and CDR2 YYDKDF (reference sequence). This CDR3 spans 17 amino acids. The CDR3 DNA reads TGTGCCACCAGCAGAGATCCGAGGGATTATAGCAATCAGCCCCAGCATTTT. It translates to CATSRDPRDYSNQPQHF.

This rearrangement joins TRBV25-1 to TRBJ1-1; D remains ambiguous. CDR1 is MGHDK and CDR2 is SYGVNS in the germline V gene. Trimming pared 3 bases from V and 0 bases from J, leaving 11 bases between. CDR3 size: 15 residues. DNA of the CDR3: TGTGCCAGCAGTGAGGGAGGCGCAGTGAACACTGAAGCTTTCTTT. This sequence encodes CASSEGGAVNTEAFF.

J is TRBJ2-2 and V is TRBV2, with 12 positions matching TRBD1. After removal of 8 bases from V and 6 bases from J, the junction contained 4 bases not matched to a gene. CDR1 SNHLY and CDR2 FYNNEI come from the germline V gene. The CDR3 spans 14 residues. The CDR3 spells CASRDRGQAGELFF. The CDR3 DNA reads TGTGCCAGCCGGGACAGGGGGCAAGCCGGGGAGCTGTTTTTT.

CDR3 region: CASSLGGIKTGELFF. CDR3 bases: TGCGCCAGCAGCCTGGGGGGGATCAAAACCGGGGAGCTGTTTTTT. This sequence joins TRBV4-1 and TRBJ2-2; 7 positions match TRBD2. The CDR3 covers 15 residues. J lost 5 bases, V lost 4 bases, and 7 bases had no gene match. Germline-derived CDR1 and CDR2 are MGHRA and YSYEKL.

The chain combines TRBV2 with TRBJ2-2; the D is unclear. Looked up from germline, CDR1 is SNHLY and CDR2 is FYNNEI. This CDR3 has 15 amino acids. V was cut by 2 bases and J by 4 bases, with 11 bases left in between. As DNA, the CDR3 is TGTGCCAGCAGTGAATTACGACACTCCACCGGGGAGCTGTTTTTT. Amino acid sequence: CASSELRHSTGELFF.